This T cell receptor beta chain derives from a study of blood T cells in healthy people across ages. This clonotype has just one count. For the second PCR, which ran for 7 to 11 cycles, a sample-barcoded 5' primer and a J-beta primer mix were used. TCRdb ran MiXCR on the 5' RACE reads and lists one entry per CDR3 protein. Here the sample spans approximately 690,000 distinct CDR3 sequences, 58% being singletons. This TCR derives from a man in his fifties or sixties in good health. The sample taken for sequencing was blood.

The CDR3 region has the DNA TGTGCCAGCTCACCATCGACAGCCACAGATACGCAGTATTTT. Translation: CASSPSTATDTQYF. The chain employs TRBV18 and TRBJ2-3; TRBD1 is a possible D gene (5 bases). Trimming removed 2 bases from V and 2 bases from J, with 8 bases in between. The CDR3 length is 14 residues. In germline, CDR1 is KGHSH, CDR2 LQKENI.